This passage covers 31 T cell receptor beta chains from one sample sequenced in a study of T cell responses to AZD1222 COVID-19 vaccine. The method was immunoSEQ multiplex PCR; TCRdb's version includes in-frame clones alone and lacks a portion of them. The sample lists over 120,000 clones; over 85% were seen once. Here the sequenced sample was peripheral blood, taken on day 0 of AZD1222 vaccination. These receptors all stem from an adult in good health.

V is TRBV18 and J is TRBJ2-7; the match to TRBD2 covers 12 bases. Trimming cost V 3 bases and J 5 bases; bases outside gene matches: 5. Germline-derived CDR1 and CDR2 are KGHSH and LQKENI. CDR3 length: 15 residues. The CDR3: CASSPTSGRIHEQYF. The CDR3 DNA is TGTGCCAGCTCACCGACTAGCGGGAGAATCCACGAGCAGTACTTC.

V gene TRBV2 combines with J gene TRBJ1-5; D may be TRBD1 (6 bases). V gave up 10 bases and J gave up 5 bases, with 15 bases separating them. Germline values: CDR1 SNHLY, CDR2 FYNNEI. This CDR3 has 13 amino acids. The CDR3 nucleotides are TGTGCCAACCGGGACACCCCTGATCAGCCCCAGCATTTT. It encodes CANRDTPDQPQHF.

The sample holds one count of this clone. CDR3 DNA: TGTGCCTGGAGTGTAGTGGAGTTGAACACTGAAGCTTTCTTT. It specifies CAWSVVELNTEAFF. This rearrangement joins TRBV30 to TRBJ1-1; D remains ambiguous. CDR1 is GTSNPN and CDR2 is SVGIG in the germline V gene (reference sequence). Trimming took 0 bases from V and 0 from J, leaving 8 bases between them. The CDR3 covers 14 residues. The full variable domain, with the rest looked up from reference TRBV30 and TRBJ1-1, is SQTIHQWPATLVQPVGSPLSLECTVEGTSNPNLYWYRQAAGRGLQLLFYSVGIGQISSEVPQNLSASRPQDRQFILSSKKLLLSDSGFYLCAWSVVELNTEAFFGQGTRLTVV.

This clone was found a few times. The gene calls are TRBV9 and TRBJ2-1; tentative D call: TRBD2 (5 bases). Looked up from germline, CDR1 is SGDLS and CDR2 is YYNGEE. This CDR3 has 16 amino acids. Deletions cut 4 bases from V and 7 bases from J, with 21 bases between. Written as DNA, the CDR3 is TGTGCCAGCAGCCCCTTAGTGGGAGTCACGGGAAATGAGCAGTTCTTC. Its translation: CASSPLVGVTGNEQFF.

The chain couples TRBV5-4 to TRBJ1-6; D not resolved. Germline loops: CDR1 SGHNT, CDR2 YYREEE (reference sequence). The CDR3 runs to 13 residues. The V and J ends lost 0 bases and 7 bases respectively, with 5 bases between them. CDR3 DNA: TGTGCCAGCAGCTTGGCCGGAAATTCACCCCTCCACTTT. It encodes CASSLAGNSPLHF.

V and J are TRBV19 and TRBJ1-5; 10 nucleotides line up with TRBD1. The CDR3 is 16 amino acids. CDR1 is LNHDA, CDR2 SQIVND, per germline (reference sequence). The V segment lost 2 bases and the J segment 6 bases; nucleotides outside the gene matches: 7. CDR3 region: CASSIRRQGALQPQHF. In DNA form, the CDR3 reads TGTGCCAGTAGTATAAGGCGACAGGGGGCCCTTCAGCCCCAGCATTTT.

The chain is built from TRBV5-6 and TRBJ2-5; no definite D call. Trimming cost V 2 bases and J 5 bases, with 10 bases left between them. CDR1 and CDR2 (germline): SGHDT, YYEEEE. This CDR3 has 13 amino acids. Here the CDR3 reads CASSFSGAETQYF. DNA of the CDR3: TGTGCCAGCAGCTTCTCCGGCGCCGAGACCCAGTACTTC.

The chain is built from TRBV19 and TRBJ1-3, with D unresolved. V lost 7 bases and J 0 bases, leaving 13 bases between the germline ends. CDR1 is LNHDA and CDR2 is SQIVND in the germline V gene (reference sequence). The CDR3 runs to 15 residues. The CDR3 DNA reads as TGTGCCAGTATGAGGAAGGGCGACTCTGGAAACACCATATATTTT. This gives the protein CASMRKGDSGNTIYF.

This clone occurred once. The chain links TRBV3-1 (or the pseudogene TRBV3-2) to TRBJ1-2, with TRBD1 identical over 10 bases. CDR3 length: 16 residues. The germline gives CDR1 LGHDT, CDR2 YNNKEL (reference sequence). V was clipped by 3 bases and J by 4 bases; unmatched bases: 8. The CDR3: CASSHSDRGRIYGYTF. In DNA form, the CDR3 reads TGTGCCAGCAGCCATTCTGACAGGGGGCGAATCTATGGCTACACCTTC.

This clone is a singleton in its sample. The rearrangement links TRBV30 to TRBJ1-1; D is unclear. Germline CDR1 and CDR2: GTSNPN and SVGIG (reference sequence). The germline V and J ends were trimmed by 5 bases and 1 base, with 5 bases remaining between them. The CDR3 is 11 amino acids. CDR3 sequence reads: CAWDGNTEAFF. The CDR3 bases are TGTGCCTGGGACGGGAACACTGAAGCTTTCTTT.

Details on this clone: At one boundary the junction diverges from the germline segment, which might be a read error. J is TRBJ2-7 and V is TRBV28; 8 bases match TRBD2. The CDR3 loop spans 12 amino acids. In germline, CDR1 is MDHEN, CDR2 SYDVKM. CDR3 residues: CASRPPAGAADF. The CDR3 nucleotides read TGTGCCAGCAGACCACCAGCGGGAGCTGCGGACTTC.

This sequence joins TRBV7-9 and TRBJ1-2; 11 positions agree with TRBD1. Trimming took 4 bases from V and 7 from J; bases not matched to a gene: 5. In germline, CDR1 is SEHNR, CDR2 FQNEAQ (reference sequence). The CDR3 runs 14 residues. CDR3 coding DNA: TGTGCCAGCAGCTCATCGGACAGGGGGCTTGGCTACACCTTC. It encodes CASSSSDRGLGYTF.

V gene TRBV20-1 combines with J gene TRBJ1-2, with D hard to call. Germline CDR1 reads DFQATT; CDR2 reads SNEGSKA (reference sequence). This CDR3 is built from 11 residues. With 2 bases removed from V and 8 bases from J, the gap between germline ends came to 9 bases. The CDR3 nucleotides are TGCAGTGCTAGATCCCCGGAGGGCTACACCTTC. Its protein is CSARSPEGYTF.

The V gene is TRBV5-1, the J gene TRBJ1-1; no clear D gene. CDR3 length: 17 residues. Deletions cut 4 bases from V and 3 bases from J, with 22 bases between. CDR1 is SGHRS, CDR2 YFSETQ, per germline. The CDR3 spells CASSSQIEARPYTEAFF. The CDR3 nucleotides are TGCGCCAGCAGCAGCCAAATAGAGGCTAGACCCTACACTGAAGCTTTCTTT.

J is TRBJ1-1 and V is TRBV30; D is uncertain. The CDR3 has 15 amino acids. CDR1 is GTSNPN, CDR2 SVGIG, per germline (reference sequence). Trimming took 3 bases from V and 1 from J, leaving 15 bases between them. In DNA, the CDR3 is TGTGCCTGGAGCTTCCTTGACAATGAGAACACTGAAGCTTTCTTT. Translation gives CAWSFLDNENTEAFF.

The rearrangement joins TRBV2 to TRBJ2-1; no reliable D call. V lost 3 bases and J lost 9, with 9 bases in between. CDR1 and CDR2 from the germline V gene are SNHLY and FYNNEI. The CDR3 is 12 amino acids. The CDR3 nucleotides read TGTGCCAGCAGTGAGGCGGTGCTTGAGCAGTTCTTC. Translating it yields CASSEAVLEQFF.

The chain joins TRBV19 to TRBJ2-3; TRBD2 might be the D (5 bases). The V end lost 6 bases, the J end lost 2 bases, and 15 bases lay between the germline ends. The CDR3 spans 15 residues. Germline V gene lookup returns CDR1 LNHDA and CDR2 SQIVND (reference sequence). The CDR3 is CASSGRDIFTDTQYF. The CDR3 DNA reads as TGTGCCAGTAGCGGACGGGATATCTTCACAGATACGCAGTATTTT.

The rearrangement uses TRBV15 and TRBJ2-1, with 7 bases that match TRBD2. CDR3 length: 16 amino acids. Germline loops: CDR1 LNHNV, CDR2 YYDKDF (reference sequence). The J segment lost 7 bases and the V segment lost 0 bases, leaving 9 bases of the junction unmatched. This CDR3 reads CATSRDLAAGDNEQFF. For the CDR3, the DNA is TGTGCCACCAGCAGAGATCTGGCTGCGGGGGATAATGAGCAGTTCTTC.

V is TRBV28 and J is TRBJ1-2; 8 positions match TRBD1. The CDR3 is 13 amino acids. Germline CDR1 MDHEN, CDR2 SYDVKM. The V segment lost 2 bases and the J segment 12 bases; nucleotides outside the gene matches: 8. The CDR3 nucleotides read TGTGCCAGCAGTTTACAGGGACAGGAAGTCCACACCTTC. Translating gives CASSLQGQEVHTF.

The chain uses TRBV7-9 and TRBJ2-2; no definite D call. The germline V and J ends were trimmed by 7 bases and 4 bases, with 13 bases remaining between them. Germline V lookup: CDR1 SEHNR, CDR2 FQNEAQ (reference sequence). The CDR3 loop spans 14 amino acids. DNA of the CDR3: TGTGCCAGCACCCTACCCACGGGCACCGGGGAGCTGTTTTTT. Translated, it gives CASTLPTGTGELFF. Based on the CDR3 plus reference TRBV7-9 and TRBJ2-2, the full variable domain is DTGVSQNPRHKITKRGQNVTFRCDPISEHNRLYWYRQTLGQGPEFLTYFQNEAQLEKSRLLSDRFSAERPKGSFSTLEIQRTEQGDSAMYLCASTLPTGTGELFFGEGSRLTVL.

The chain carries TRBV9 and TRBJ1-2, with D possibly being TRBD1 (5 bases). Looked up from germline, CDR1 is SGDLS and CDR2 is YYNGEE. This CDR3 has 17 amino acids. Trimming pared 6 bases from V and 8 bases from J, leaving 29 bases between. CDR3 bases: TGTGCCAGCACCCCGCTTGGGTCGGGGGGTGGGCTAGGAGGCTACACCTTC. This sequence encodes CASTPLGSGGGLGGYTF.

The chain is built from TRBV9 and TRBJ2-1; 7 positions match TRBD2. Germline-derived CDR1 and CDR2 are SGDLS and YYNGEE. V lost 4 bases, J lost 6 bases, and 13 bases stayed unmatched. This CDR3 has 16 amino acids. Written as DNA, the CDR3 is TGTGCCAGCAGCCCAAGACTAGCCAGAGATGTCAATGAGCAGTTCTTC. Translated, it gives CASSPRLARDVNEQFF.

V is TRBV5-1 and J is TRBJ1-1; a possible D gene is TRBD1 (5 bases). Trimming shortened V by 0 bases and J by 1 base, and 7 bases separated the two germline ends. The CDR3 is 14 amino acids. Germline CDR1 and CDR2: SGHRS and YFSETQ. The CDR3 loop reads CASSLDRKNTEAFF. CDR3 nucleotides: TGCGCCAGCAGCTTGGACAGGAAGAACACTGAAGCTTTCTTT.

V gene TRBV30 combines with J gene TRBJ2-7; TRBD1 might be the D (6 bases). CDR3 length: 11 residues. The germline V gene has CDR1 GTSNPN and CDR2 SVGIG (reference sequence). The V gene lost 3 bases and the J gene lost 3 bases, with 6 bases spanning the gap. The CDR3 is CAWRQGYEQYF. In DNA form, the CDR3 reads TGTGCCTGGAGACAGGGCTACGAGCAGTACTTC.

Turning to this clone: The identical CDR3 is also encoded by other nucleotide sequences in the sample. The V gene is TRBV19, the J gene TRBJ2-1, with D possibly being TRBD1 or TRBD2 (5 bases each). The germline gives CDR1 LNHDA, CDR2 SQIVND (reference sequence). Trimming left V 3 bases short and J 4 bases short, with 13 bases between. The CDR3 sequence is 15 residues long. The CDR3 DNA reads as TGTGCCAGTAGTATCGATGGGACCGCATACAATGAGCAGTTCTTC. Its translation is CASSIDGTAYNEQFF.

V is TRBV29-1 and J is TRBJ2-7; TRBD1 matches at 7 bases. Germline trimming cut 3 bases from V and 2 bases from J; bases unmatched to any gene: 4. Germline V gene sequence: CDR1 SQVTM, CDR2 ANQGSEA. The CDR3 is made up of 13 amino acids. The CDR3 DNA sequence: TGCAGCGTTGACGGGACAGAGACCTACGAGCAGTACTTC. Translating it yields CSVDGTETYEQYF.

The chain is built from TRBV30 and TRBJ2-1; either TRBD1 or TRBD2 may fit D (5 bases each). The CDR3 contains 16 residues. With 3 bases removed from V and 0 bases from J, the gap between germline ends came to 15 bases. Per germline, CDR1 GTSNPN and CDR2 SVGIG (reference sequence). CDR3: CAWRGVGYNSYNEQFF. In DNA form, the CDR3 reads TGTGCCTGGAGGGGGGTCGGCTACAACTCCTACAATGAGCAGTTCTTC.

This clone was found a few times. The rearrangement links TRBV12-5 to TRBJ2-3; 9 positions agree with TRBD1. The germline V gene encodes CDR1 LGHNT and CDR2 FRNRAP. CDR3 length: 17 amino acids. The V segment lost 0 bases and the J segment 2 bases; nucleotides outside the gene matches: 6. CDR3 DNA: TGTGCTAGTGGTTTGGTTTGGGGACAGGGTGACACAGATACGCAGTATTTT. Protein: CASGLVWGQGDTDTQYF.

The V call is TRBV6-5, the J call TRBJ1-5; D ambiguous. The CDR3 length is 13 residues. Germline loops: CDR1 MNHEY, CDR2 SVGAGI. The ends were cut back, 6 bases at V and 0 bases at J, with 6 bases in the middle. The CDR3: CASRPYSNQPQHF. CDR3 coding DNA: TGTGCCAGCAGACCTTATAGCAATCAGCCCCAGCATTTT.

The chain employs TRBV4-2 and TRBJ2-7; the match to TRBD1 covers 8 bases. Looked up from germline, CDR1 is LGHNA and CDR2 is YNFKEQ. This CDR3 is 14 amino acids long. V shed 4 bases, J shed 5 bases, and the junction held 7 bases outside the gene matches. The CDR3 bases are TGTGCCAGCAGCCGGGCCGGGACAGGAGACGAGCAGTACTTC. Protein product: CASSRAGTGDEQYF.

The chain is built from TRBV7-9 and TRBJ1-4; D is perhaps TRBD1 (6 bases). Trimming took off 4 bases at V and 6 bases at J, with 21 bases between the two ends. The germline gives CDR1 SEHNR, CDR2 FQNEAQ (reference sequence). The CDR3 extends over 17 amino acids. CDR3 sequence reads: CASSSQGRYGQDEKLFF. The CDR3, as DNA: TGTGCCAGCAGCTCACAGGGCCGCTACGGTCAGGATGAAAAACTGTTTTTT.